This record covers a single T cell receptor (beta chain). The source of the sample is a study of blood T cell repertoires in COVID-19. Study-wide background: Specimens from acute and convalescent COVID-19 originated in the United States, Italy and Spain. Nucleic acid was either cDNA or gDNA, and it came from T cells, B-cell-depleted T cells, or PBMCs.

Study processing details: Amplification of reference gene primers provided the estimated nucleated cell counts. The table came from immunoSEQ multiplex PCR; TCRdb's copy has only in-frame clones and leaves some out. V, J and clone size were drawn from that table, and D and trimming were deduced from the DNA. The table lists about 71,000 clones, roughly 88% of them singletons. The sequence came from a man aged 30 to 45 with acute or convalescent COVID-19. The sample was peripheral blood.

As DNA, the CDR3 is TGTGCTAGTGGTTTGGTACGGAGGCAGTACGGTATACTAGCGGGAGGGCCGAGGCAAGAGACCCAGTACTTC. This codes for CASGLVRRQYGILAGGPRQETQYF. The chain has TRBV12-5 and TRBJ2-5, with 13 bases aligning to TRBD2. Germline V gene lookup returns CDR1 LGHNT and CDR2 FRNRAP. The CDR3 has 24 amino acids. Trimming at V came to 0 bases and at J to 2 bases, leaving 24 bases not matched to a gene.